This is a list of T cell receptor beta chains from one sample in a study of identical twins. Each CDR3 protein gets one entry after TCRdb re-called the 5' RACE reads with MiXCR. The repertoire holds 1.5 million to 2 million distinct CDR3 sequences, under 35% seen once, with under 0.35% in the top ten. Sample: cord blood. These receptors were taken from a newborn girl in good health. The CDR3 runs from the conserved cysteine through the conserved F or W. Fields, in order: J gene, clone size, D gene, V gene, CDR3 protein, CDR3 DNA. A D gene is named only where the DNA matches it firmly. Size is stated for part of the rows, as once, few or many counts, or as a class when the clone is expanded.

TRBJ2-5,-,-,TRBV12-3/TRBV12-4,CASSPLPSWVDGQYF,TGTGCCAGCTCTCCCCTTCCCTCCTGGGTGGACGGGCAGTACTTC
TRBJ1-1,-,-,TRBV24-1,CATSDLRTGLNTEAFF,TGTGCCACCAGTGATTTGCGAACAGGCCTGAACACTGAAGCTTTCTTT
TRBJ2-5,-,TRBD2,TRBV12-3/TRBV12-4,CASSLGLSGDQETQYF,TGTGCCAGCAGTTTAGGGCTTAGCGGGGACCAAGAGACCCAGTACTTC
TRBJ2-4,few,TRBD1,TRBV6-6,CASSYSPMTGRAKNIQYF,TGTGCCAGCAGTTACTCTCCCATGACAGGGCGAGCCAAAAACATTCAGTACTTC
TRBJ2-1,few,TRBD1,TRBV29-1,CSVEPGQGRYNEQFF,TGCAGCGTTGAGCCGGGACAGGGGCGCTACAATGAGCAGTTCTTC
TRBJ2-7,-,TRBD2,TRBV3-1,CACQRGRSVEQYF,TGTGCCTGCCAGCGGGGAAGGTCTGTCGAGCAGTACTTC
TRBJ1-4,-,-,TRBV2,CASSETGRHEKLFF,TGTGCCAGCAGCGAAACAGGGCGGCATGAAAAACTGTTTTTT
TRBJ2-1,-,-,TRBV11-2,CASSFLPRAHNEQFF,TGTGCCAGCAGCTTTCTCCCTCGGGCTCACAATGAGCAGTTCTTC
TRBJ1-2,many,-,TRBV20-1,CSARFGSNYGYTF,TGCAGTGCTAGGTTTGGATCTAACTATGGCTACACCTTC
TRBJ1-5,few,-,TRBV7-9,CASSTDRFNQPQHF,TGTGCCAGCAGCACAGACAGGTTCAATCAGCCCCAGCATTTT
TRBJ2-4,-,TRBD2,TRBV6-8,CASSYSTGGLAKNIQYF,TGTGCCAGCAGTTACTCGACGGGGGGATTAGCCAAAAACATTCAGTACTTC
TRBJ1-5,-,-,TRBV7-2,CASSLGGGISNQPQHF,TGTGCCAGCAGCTTAGGTGGGGGCATTAGCAATCAGCCCCAGCATTTT
TRBJ2-7,-,TRBD1,TRBV18,CASSELGQGKSEQYF,TGTGCCAGCTCAGAATTGGGACAGGGGAAGAGCGAGCAGTACTTC
TRBJ1-2,few,TRBD1,TRBV5-1,CASSPWDRGRNYGYTF,TGCGCCAGCAGCCCCTGGGACAGGGGGCGCAACTATGGCTACACCTTC
TRBJ2-5,few,-,TRBV10-2,CASSERFLAEQYF,TGCGCCAGCAGTGAGCGGTTCCTCGCAGAGCAGTACTTC
TRBJ2-3,-,-,TRBV4-1,CASSQGRDPTYTQYF,TGCGCCAGCAGCCAGGGACGGGACCCCACTTATACGCAGTATTTT
TRBJ2-7,-,-,TRBV29-1,CSALTDLYEQYF,TGCAGCGCGTTGACGGACCTCTACGAGCAGTACTTC
TRBJ2-7,few,-,TRBV29-1,CSVAARLAQGAQYF,TGCAGCGTTGCCGCTAGACTAGCCCAGGGGGCCCAGTACTTC
TRBJ1-2,few,-,TRBV14,CASSQMPGPTAYGYTF,TGTGCCAGCAGCCAAATGCCGGGGCCCACGGCCTATGGCTACACCTTC
TRBJ1-1,few,TRBD1,TRBV13,CASSLRGQVNTEAFF,TGTGCCAGCAGCTTACGAGGACAGGTGAACACTGAAGCTTTCTTT
TRBJ2-2,-,-,TRBV2,CASSERGANTGELFF,TGTGCCAGCAGTGAAAGGGGGGCGAACACCGGGGAGCTGTTTTTT
TRBJ2-3,-,-,TRBV7-2,CASGTSYFGNTQYF,TGTGCCAGCGGTACTAGTTATTTTGGAAATACGCAGTATTTT
TRBJ2-7,-,-,TRBV4-2,CASSQDIRGWAPISYEQYF,TGTGCCAGCAGCCAAGATATCCGGGGTTGGGCCCCGATCTCCTACGAGCAGTACTTC
TRBJ2-4,-,-,TRBV6-2/TRBV6-3,CASSYGGKNIQYF,TGTGCCAGCAGTTACGGGGGCAAAAACATTCAGTACTTC
TRBJ1-1,-,-,TRBV27,CASSPYKAMNTEAFF,TGTGCCAGCAGTCCATACAAGGCGATGAACACTGAAGCTTTCTTT
TRBJ2-7,-,-,TRBV20-1,CSASWQFYEQYF,TGCAGTGCTAGTTGGCAGTTCTACGAGCAGTACTTC
TRBJ2-3,few,TRBD2,TRBV5-1,CASSPQAGLKTDTQYF,TGCGCCAGCAGCCCCCAAGCGGGACTCAAGACAGATACGCAGTATTTT